This TCR beta chain originates from a study of CD8+CD57+ T cells in acquired aplastic anemia. Study in general: Average DNA yield from sorted CD4+ and CD8+ cells was about 3 ug.

CDR3 and TCR beta VDJ profiling relied on a genomic DNA template. TCRdb processed the reads anew with MiXCR; each CDR3 protein has one entry. The table includes approximately 150,000 distinct CDR3 sequences, 71% detected once. The patients chosen for sequencing had shown expansion of CD8+CD57+ cells (detected by flow cytometry). There are 15 residues in the CDR3. Germline CDR1 and CDR2: SGHTA and FQGNSA. After removal of 2 bases from V and 5 bases from J, the junction contained 3 bases not matched to a gene. The sequenced sample consisted of sorted CD4+, CD8+, or CD8+CD57+ T cells (not recorded which) from PBMCs. The rearrangement joins TRBV7-2 to TRBJ2-2; 9 bases match TRBD2. This receptor was taken from a human donor with aplastic anemia. CDR3 region: CASSLYTSGTGELFF. The CDR3 coding sequence is TGTGCCAGCAGCTTATATACTAGCGGGACCGGGGAGCTGTTTTTT.